One and the same sample provided the 23 T cell receptor beta chains below, sequenced in a study of blood T cell repertoires in COVID-19. Libraries were prepared by immunoSEQ multiplex PCR; TCRdb keeps only in-frame clonotypes and omits some of them. This table holds some 150,000 clones, around 81% found once. Input material: peripheral blood. All receptors derive from a human donor in a cohort sampled during active COVID-19.

The chain carries TRBV9 and TRBJ1-3; the D is unclear. This CDR3 is built from 15 residues. CDR1 is SGDLS, CDR2 YYNGEE, per germline. V gave up 2 bases and J gave up 0 bases, with 9 bases separating them. Here the CDR3 reads CASSVGGFSGNTIYF. CDR3 coding DNA: TGTGCCAGCAGCGTCGGTGGTTTCTCTGGAAACACCATATATTTT.

The rearrangement links TRBV21-1 to TRBJ2-1; TRBD1, the D gene given by the table, was not confirmed from the DNA. TRBV21-1 is a listed pseudogene. The CDR3 runs to 16 residues. The CDR3 coding sequence is TGTGCCAGCAGCTTAAGCCAGGGACAGGGGTTCAATGAGCAGTTCTTC. Its translation is CASSLSQGQGFNEQFF.

This clone appeared a single time. The rearrangement joins TRBV27 to TRBJ2-5; 9 bases fit TRBD1. Germline assignment: CDR1 MNHEY and CDR2 SMNVEV (reference sequence). There are 16 residues in the CDR3. V lost 4 bases and J lost 2; bases outside the gene matches: 8. The CDR3 loop reads CASSSRQGVRQETQYF. For the CDR3, the DNA is TGTGCCAGCAGTTCTCGACAGGGGGTCCGGCAAGAGACCCAGTACTTC.

The rearrangement uses TRBV15 and TRBJ2-2, with 9 bases that match TRBD2. This CDR3 contains 18 residues. CDR1 and CDR2 (germline): LNHNV, YYDKDF (reference sequence). Germline trimming cut 1 base from V and 0 bases from J; bases unmatched to any gene: 6. The CDR3 is CATSRGGRAGSNTGELFF. In DNA, the CDR3 is TGTGCCACCAGCAGAGGCGGGAGGGCCGGATCGAACACCGGGGAGCTGTTTTTT.

The V call is TRBV28, the J call TRBJ1-2, with D hard to call. V dropped 6 bases and J dropped 0 bases, with 5 bases sitting between them. The germline CDR1 and CDR2 sequences are MDHEN and SYDVKM. The CDR3 totals 12 residues. CDR3 DNA sequence: TGTGCCAGCAGGATAGCTAACTATGGCTACACCTTC. This translates into CASRIANYGYTF.

The genes are TRBV9 and TRBJ2-5; no clear D. The CDR3 loop spans 12 amino acids. CDR1 is SGDLS and CDR2 is YYNGEE in the germline V gene. The V gene lost 2 bases and the J gene lost 4 bases, with 6 bases spanning the gap. CDR3 in amino acids: CASSVVGETQYF. As DNA, the CDR3 is TGTGCCAGCAGCGTTGTCGGAGAGACCCAGTACTTC.

This clone has just a few counts. This chain links TRBV7-2 with TRBJ2-7; TRBD2 matches at 7 bases. The CDR3 length is 14 residues. CDR1 SGHTA and CDR2 FQGNSA come from the germline V gene. V was pared by 5 bases and J by 6 bases, with 10 bases of the junction left unmatched. The CDR3 protein is CASSRRGGSREQYF. DNA for the CDR3: TGTGCCAGCAGCCGCCGGGGCGGGAGTCGCGAGCAGTACTTC.

This chain joins TRBV19 and TRBJ2-1; 9 bases are shared with TRBD1. Trimming at V came to 6 bases and at J to 10 bases, leaving 10 bases not matched to a gene. Germline V CDR1 and CDR2: LNHDA, SQIVND (reference sequence). This CDR3 contains 14 residues. In DNA, the CDR3 is TGTGCCAGTAGCGAACAGGGGGCGTTAGGGGAGCAGTTCTTC. This sequence encodes CASSEQGALGEQFF.

This clone was recorded only once. The chain employs TRBV7-9 and TRBJ2-5; 9 nucleotides match TRBD1. V gave up 6 bases and J gave up 5 bases; unmatched junction bases: 13. The CDR3 length is 16 residues. The germline V gene has CDR1 SEHNR and CDR2 FQNEAQ (reference sequence). This CDR3 is CASSRPGQGRGETQYF. CDR3 nucleotides: TGTGCCAGCAGTCGCCCGGGACAGGGCAGGGGGGAGACCCAGTACTTC.

The genes are TRBV5-6 and TRBJ2-1; possibly TRBD2 for D (7 bases). Germline V lookup: CDR1 SGHDT, CDR2 YYEEEE. V lost 5 bases, J lost 1 base, and 13 bases lay in between. The CDR3 is 15 amino acids. The DNA of the CDR3 is TGTGCCAGCAGTGGGGGCGGGAGTTCCTACAATGAGCAGTTCTTC. Its protein is CASSGGGSSYNEQFF.

The sample holds one count of this clone. The V and J genes are TRBV2 and TRBJ2-4, with 13 bases aligning to TRBD2. Germline V gene data show CDR1 as SNHLY and CDR2 as FYNNEI. V shed 4 bases, J shed 3 bases, and the junction held 0 bases outside the gene matches. This CDR3 has 15 amino acids. DNA for the CDR3: TGTGCCAGCAGTGGGACTAGCGGGGGCAAAAACATTCAGTACTTC. Its protein product is CASSGTSGGKNIQYF.

This clone was detected ten times or more. This rearrangement joins TRBV11-3 to TRBJ2-2; D is possibly TRBD1 (5 bases). Germline V gives CDR1 SGHNT, CDR2 YENEEA. This CDR3 region has 17 residues. V dropped 5 bases and J dropped 0 bases, with 16 bases sitting between them. CDR3 amino acids: CASSVSWGRANTGELFF. CDR3 DNA: TGTGCCAGCAGCGTTAGCTGGGGCAGGGCGAACACCGGGGAGCTGTTTTTT. Full variable domain (missing parts from reference TRBV11-3 and TRBJ2-2): EAGVVQSPRYKIIEKKQPVAFWCNPISGHNTLYWYLQNLGQGPELLIRYENEEAVDDSQLPKDRFSAERLKGVDSTLKIQPAELGDSAVYLCASSVSWGRANTGELFFGEGSRLTVL.

The chain couples TRBV6-5 to TRBJ2-3; D is unclear. Trimming stripped 0 bases from V and 3 bases from J, with 10 bases between. Germline loops: CDR1 MNHEY, CDR2 SVGAGI. The CDR3 is 15 amino acids. The CDR3 loop is CASSYSTFVTDTQYF. In nucleotides, the CDR3 is TGTGCCAGCAGTTACTCTACTTTTGTTACAGATACGCAGTATTTT.

Of note for this clone: Other nucleotide sequences from this sample produce the same CDR3. The chain uses TRBV5-1 and TRBJ1-1; D may be TRBD1 (6 bases). This CDR3 spans 14 amino acids. V was cut by 4 bases and J by 1 base, with 11 bases left in between. Germline V gene lookup returns CDR1 SGHRS and CDR2 YFSETQ. CDR3 protein: CASSRTVANTEAFF. The CDR3 DNA is TGCGCCAGCAGCCGGACAGTTGCGAACACTGAAGCTTTCTTT.

The chain is built from TRBV3-1 (or the pseudogene TRBV3-2) and TRBJ1-1; D perhaps matches TRBD1 (6 bases). Trimming removed 3 bases at V and 7 bases at J, with 12 bases between. The CDR3 extends over 13 amino acids. Germline CDR1 reads LGHDT; CDR2 reads YNNKEL (reference sequence). This CDR3 reads CASSQNGQYEAFF. CDR3 nucleotides: TGTGCCAGCAGCCAGAATGGACAGTATGAAGCTTTCTTT.

The J gene is TRBJ1-2, the V gene TRBV25-1; 7 bases align to TRBD1. J lost 8 bases, V lost 2 bases, and 8 bases had no gene match. The germline V gene has CDR1 MGHDK and CDR2 SYGVNS. CDR3 length: 14 residues. CDR3 in DNA: TGTGCCAGCAGTGAACCCGACAGGGTACAGGGCTACACCTTC. Its protein product is CASSEPDRVQGYTF.

As concerns this clone: This specimen includes other DNA sequences encoding the same CDR3. The chain is built from TRBV5-1 and TRBJ2-1, with TRBD1 as a possible D gene (6 bases). Germline V lookup: CDR1 SGHRS, CDR2 YFSETQ. The CDR3 runs 15 residues. Trimming removed 4 bases from V and 0 bases from J, with 11 bases in between. This CDR3 is CASSSTGSSYNEQFF. The CDR3 nucleotides read TGCGCCAGCAGCAGCACAGGGAGCTCCTACAATGAGCAGTTCTTC.

This clone showed up just a few times. The chain recombines TRBV6-6 with TRBJ2-7; 7 nucleotides align to TRBD1. V trimming: 8 bases; J trimming: 5 bases; junction bases outside the gene matches: 12. CDR1 and CDR2 from the germline V gene are MNHNY and SVGAGI (reference sequence). The CDR3 is made up of 14 amino acids. CDR3 sequence: CASGYRDSVNEQYF. The CDR3 DNA reads as TGTGCCAGCGGGTACCGGGACAGTGTGAACGAGCAGTACTTC.

This chain uses TRBV4-1 with TRBJ1-1; D remains ambiguous. With 4 bases removed from V and 0 bases from J, the gap between germline ends came to 6 bases. Germline values: CDR1 MGHRA, CDR2 YSYEKL. The CDR3 is 13 amino acids. CDR3 region: CASSPKLNTEAFF. CDR3 nucleotide sequence: TGCGCCAGCAGCCCCAAGCTGAACACTGAAGCTTTCTTT.

The chain recombines TRBV5-1 with TRBJ2-1; D not resolved. The CDR3 covers 15 residues. Germline loops: CDR1 SGHRS, CDR2 YFSETQ. Trimming stripped 0 bases from V and 3 bases from J, with 10 bases between. The chain's CDR3 is CASSLDPGGYNEQFF. The CDR3 nucleotides are TGCGCCAGCAGCTTGGATCCGGGTGGCTACAATGAGCAGTTCTTC.

The chain uses TRBV29-1 and TRBJ2-1; 10 bases map to TRBD2. The CDR3 is 13 amino acids. V lost 4 bases, J lost 11 bases, and 8 bases stayed unmatched. Germline V lookup: CDR1 SQVTM, CDR2 ANQGSEA. The CDR3 reads CSVVPSGGDKQFF. Here the CDR3 DNA reads TGCAGCGTTGTTCCTAGCGGGGGAGACAAGCAGTTCTTC.

The chain's CDR3 is CASSYSGTGTSGTHPQETQYF. The CDR3 region has the DNA TGTGCCAGCAGTTACTCCGGAACCGGGACTAGCGGGACACACCCCCAAGAGACCCAGTACTTC. This rearrangement joins TRBV6-2 or TRBV6-3 to TRBJ2-5; 13 nucleotides line up with TRBD2. This CDR3 is 21 amino acids long. Germline-derived CDR1 and CDR2 are MNHEY and SVGEGT. The ends lost 0 bases at V and 1 base at J; junction bases unmatched: 14.

The CDR3 loop is CASSLDRMAEAFF. The CDR3 DNA reads TGCGCCAGCAGCTTGGACAGAATGGCTGAAGCTTTCTTT. The rearrangement joins TRBV5-1 to TRBJ1-1; D is unclear. Germline CDR1 and CDR2: SGHRS and YFSETQ. Trimming removed 0 bases from V and 6 bases from J, with 9 bases in between. The CDR3 is made up of 13 amino acids.